This T cell receptor (beta chain) was profiled in a study of CD8 T cells in ankylosing spondylitis. The CDR3 runs to 13 residues. The germline V gene has CDR1 MNHEY and CDR2 SVGEGT. V lost 5 bases and J lost 6, with 13 bases in between. This clonotype was counted ten times or more. Libraries for TCR beta were made by quantitative 5'-RACE with molecular barcodes. Using its own MiXCR run on the 5' RACE reads, TCRdb lists one record per CDR3 protein. This sample has around 330,000 distinct CDR3 sequences, with roughly 10% found just once. The gene calls are TRBV6-2 or TRBV6-3 and TRBJ1-1, with D possibly matching TRBD1 (5 bases). Sequences were obtained from blood, either unsorted or a sorted T cell fraction (not recorded which). This clonotype was obtained from a female donor with ankylosing spondylitis or in good health (not recorded which). In DNA form, the CDR3 reads TGTGCCAGCAGTCCCGGGCGGGGGGCTGAAGCTTTCTTT. This sequence encodes CASSPGRGAEAFF.